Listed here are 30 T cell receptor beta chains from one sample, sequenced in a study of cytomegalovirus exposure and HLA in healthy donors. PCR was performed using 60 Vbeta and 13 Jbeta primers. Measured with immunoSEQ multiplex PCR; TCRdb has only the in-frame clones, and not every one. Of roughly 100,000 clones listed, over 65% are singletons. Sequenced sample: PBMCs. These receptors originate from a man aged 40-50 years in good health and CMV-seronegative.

The CDR3 DNA is TGTGCCAGTAGTGGGACTAGCGGCAACACCGGGGAGCTGTTTTTT. Amino acids: CASSGTSGNTGELFF. This sequence joins TRBV19 and TRBJ2-2; 11 positions agree with TRBD2. CDR1 is LNHDA and CDR2 is SQIVND in the germline V gene (reference sequence). The CDR3 has 15 amino acids. After removal of 5 bases from V and 2 bases from J, the junction contained 1 base not matched to a gene.

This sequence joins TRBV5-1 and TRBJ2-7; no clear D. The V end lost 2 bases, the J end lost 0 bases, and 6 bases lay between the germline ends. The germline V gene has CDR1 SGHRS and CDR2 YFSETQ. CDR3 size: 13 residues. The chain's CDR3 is CASSFGLSYEQYF. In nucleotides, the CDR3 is TGCGCCAGCAGCTTTGGCCTCTCCTACGAGCAGTACTTC.

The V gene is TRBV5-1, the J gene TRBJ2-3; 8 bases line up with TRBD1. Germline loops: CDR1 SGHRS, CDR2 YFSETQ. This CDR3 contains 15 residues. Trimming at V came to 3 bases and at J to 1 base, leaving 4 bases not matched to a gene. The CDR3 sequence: CASSSGQGGTDTQYF. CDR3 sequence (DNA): TGCGCCAGCAGCTCTGGACAGGGTGGCACAGATACGCAGTATTTT.

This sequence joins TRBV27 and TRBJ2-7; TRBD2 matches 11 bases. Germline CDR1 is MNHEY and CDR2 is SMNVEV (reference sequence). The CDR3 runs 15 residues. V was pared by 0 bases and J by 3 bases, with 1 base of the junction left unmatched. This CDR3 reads CASSLSGTSGYEQYF. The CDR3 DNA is TGTGCCAGCAGTTTATCGGGGACTAGCGGCTACGAGCAGTACTTC.

This chain's CDR3 is CASSQDITEPSSGANVLTF. In DNA form, the CDR3 reads TGCGCCAGCAGCCAAGATATAACAGAGCCATCTTCTGGGGCCAACGTCCTGACTTTC. The genes are TRBV4-1 and TRBJ2-6, with D uncertain. The V gene's germline CDR1 is MGHRA and CDR2 YSYEKL. The CDR3 consists of 19 residues. Trimming stripped 0 bases from V and 1 base from J, with 16 bases between.

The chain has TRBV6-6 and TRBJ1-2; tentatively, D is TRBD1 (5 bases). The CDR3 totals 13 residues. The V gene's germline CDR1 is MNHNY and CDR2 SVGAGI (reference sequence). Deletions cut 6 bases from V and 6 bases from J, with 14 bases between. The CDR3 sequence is CASRNQGTDGYTF. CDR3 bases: TGTGCCAGCAGGAACCAGGGAACTGATGGCTACACCTTC.

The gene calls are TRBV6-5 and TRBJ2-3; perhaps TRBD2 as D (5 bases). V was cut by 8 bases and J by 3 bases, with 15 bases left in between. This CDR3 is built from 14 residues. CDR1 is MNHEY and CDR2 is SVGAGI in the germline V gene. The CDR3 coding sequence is TGTGCCAGCGGGATTAGCGTCCCGACAGATACGCAGTATTTT. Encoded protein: CASGISVPTDTQYF.

The CDR3 DNA reads TGTGCCAGCACCCAGACAGGGGGAACGGAAAAACTGTTTTTT. Translating it yields CASTQTGGTEKLFF. This chain joins TRBV5-6 and TRBJ1-4; TRBD1 matches at 9 bases. Losses at the gene ends were 6 bases for V and 8 bases for J; bases not matched to a gene: 8. Germline lookup yields CDR1 SGHDT and CDR2 YYEEEE. The CDR3 runs 14 residues.

DNA for the CDR3: TGTGCCAGCAGTTGGGGACAGGGGAACACAGATACGCAGTATTTT. This gives the protein CASSWGQGNTDTQYF. The rearrangement links TRBV27 to TRBJ2-3, with 10 bases that match TRBD1. The CDR3 covers 15 residues. Unmatched junction bases numbered 3, after V lost 4 bases and J lost 2 bases. Germline CDR1 MNHEY, CDR2 SMNVEV (reference sequence).

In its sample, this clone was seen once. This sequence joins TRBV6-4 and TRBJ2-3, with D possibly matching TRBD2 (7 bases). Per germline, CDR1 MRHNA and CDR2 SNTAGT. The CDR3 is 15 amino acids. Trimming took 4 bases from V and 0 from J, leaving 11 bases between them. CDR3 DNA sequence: TGTGCCAGCAGTGCTGGCGGGGGCAGCACAGATACGCAGTATTTT. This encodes CASSAGGGSTDTQYF.

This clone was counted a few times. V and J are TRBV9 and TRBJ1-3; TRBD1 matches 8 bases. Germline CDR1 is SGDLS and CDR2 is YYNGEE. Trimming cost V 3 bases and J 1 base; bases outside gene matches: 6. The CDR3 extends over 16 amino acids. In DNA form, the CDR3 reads TGTGCCAGCAGCGACAGACGGACAGGGTCTGGAAACACCATATATTTT. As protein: CASSDRRTGSGNTIYF.

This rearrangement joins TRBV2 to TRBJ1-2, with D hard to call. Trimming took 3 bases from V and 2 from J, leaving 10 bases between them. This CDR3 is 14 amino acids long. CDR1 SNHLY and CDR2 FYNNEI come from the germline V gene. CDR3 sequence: CASSDLWRNYGYTF. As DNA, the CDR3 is TGTGCCAGCAGTGACCTTTGGAGGAACTATGGCTACACCTTC.

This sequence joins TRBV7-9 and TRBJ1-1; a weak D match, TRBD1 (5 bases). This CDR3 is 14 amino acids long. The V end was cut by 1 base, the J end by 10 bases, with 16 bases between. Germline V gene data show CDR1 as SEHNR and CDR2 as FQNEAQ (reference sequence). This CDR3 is CASSLGQGDLRAFF. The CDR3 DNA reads TGTGCCAGCAGCTTAGGCCAGGGCGACTTAAGAGCTTTCTTT.

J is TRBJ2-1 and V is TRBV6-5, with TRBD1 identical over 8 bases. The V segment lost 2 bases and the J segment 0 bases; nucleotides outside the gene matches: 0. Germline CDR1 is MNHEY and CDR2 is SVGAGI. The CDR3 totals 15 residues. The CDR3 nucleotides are TGTGCCAGCAGTTACACAGGGGGCTCCTACAATGAGCAGTTCTTC. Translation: CASSYTGGSYNEQFF.

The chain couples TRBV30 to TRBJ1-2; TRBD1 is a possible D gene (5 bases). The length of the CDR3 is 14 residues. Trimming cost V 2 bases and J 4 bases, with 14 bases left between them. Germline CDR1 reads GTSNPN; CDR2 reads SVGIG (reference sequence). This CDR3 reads CAWSSGVEGYGYTF. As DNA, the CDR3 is TGTGCCTGGAGTTCGGGGGTTGAGGGCTATGGCTACACCTTC.

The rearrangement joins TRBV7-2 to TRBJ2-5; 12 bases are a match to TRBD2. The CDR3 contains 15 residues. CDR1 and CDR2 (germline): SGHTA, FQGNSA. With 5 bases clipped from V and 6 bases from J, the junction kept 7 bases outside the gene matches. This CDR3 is CASSRTSGALKTQYF. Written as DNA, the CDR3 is TGTGCCAGCAGCCGGACTAGCGGGGCTCTGAAGACCCAGTACTTC.

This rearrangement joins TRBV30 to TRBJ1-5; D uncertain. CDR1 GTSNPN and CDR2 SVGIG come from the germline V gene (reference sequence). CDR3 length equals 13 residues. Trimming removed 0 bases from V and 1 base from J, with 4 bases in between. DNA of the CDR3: TGTGCCTGGAGTGTACAGAGCAATCAGCCCCAGCATTTT. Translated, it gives CAWSVQSNQPQHF.

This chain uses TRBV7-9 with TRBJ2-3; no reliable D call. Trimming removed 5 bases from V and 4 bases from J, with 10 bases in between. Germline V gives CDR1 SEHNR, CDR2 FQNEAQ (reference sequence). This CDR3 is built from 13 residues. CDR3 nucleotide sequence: TGTGCCAGCAGCGGGTTGACTGCAGATACGCAGTATTTT. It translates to CASSGLTADTQYF.

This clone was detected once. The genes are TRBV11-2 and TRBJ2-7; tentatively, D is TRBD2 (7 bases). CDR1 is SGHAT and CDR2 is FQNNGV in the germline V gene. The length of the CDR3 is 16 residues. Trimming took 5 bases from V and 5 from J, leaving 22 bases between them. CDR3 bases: TGTGCCAGCAGCCATTTCGCGGGGGCCCCGGGCGACGAGCAGTACTTC. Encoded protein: CASSHFAGAPGDEQYF.

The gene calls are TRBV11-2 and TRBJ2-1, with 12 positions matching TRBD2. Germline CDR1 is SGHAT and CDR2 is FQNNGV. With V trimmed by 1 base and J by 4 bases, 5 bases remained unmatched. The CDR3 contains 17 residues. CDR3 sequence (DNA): TGTGCCAGCAGCTTAGTCACTAGCGGGGGGCGTTACAATGAGCAGTTCTTC. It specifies CASSLVTSGGRYNEQFF.

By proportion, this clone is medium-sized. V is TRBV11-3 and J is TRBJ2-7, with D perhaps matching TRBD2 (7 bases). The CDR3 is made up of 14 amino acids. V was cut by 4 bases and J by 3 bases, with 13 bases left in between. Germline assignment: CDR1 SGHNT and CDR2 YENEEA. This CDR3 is CASSSEGGSYEQYF. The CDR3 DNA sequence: TGTGCCAGCAGCTCGGAGGGGGGGAGCTACGAGCAGTACTTC.

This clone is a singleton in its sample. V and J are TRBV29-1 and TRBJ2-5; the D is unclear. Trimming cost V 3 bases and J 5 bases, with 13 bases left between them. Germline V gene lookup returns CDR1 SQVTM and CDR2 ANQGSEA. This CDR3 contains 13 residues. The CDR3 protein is CSVDPNRAETQYF. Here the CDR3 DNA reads TGCAGCGTTGACCCCAATCGAGCCGAGACCCAGTACTTC.

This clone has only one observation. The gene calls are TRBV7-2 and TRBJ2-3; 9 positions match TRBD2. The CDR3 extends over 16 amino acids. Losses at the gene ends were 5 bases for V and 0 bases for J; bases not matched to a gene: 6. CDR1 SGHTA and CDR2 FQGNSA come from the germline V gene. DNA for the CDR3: TGTGCCAGCAGCGTGCGCGGGGGGGTTAGCACAGATACGCAGTATTTT. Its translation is CASSVRGGVSTDTQYF.

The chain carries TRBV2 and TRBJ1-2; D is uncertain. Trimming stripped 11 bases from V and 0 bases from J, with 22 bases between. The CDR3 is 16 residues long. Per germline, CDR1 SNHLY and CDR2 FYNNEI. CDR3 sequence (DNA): TGTGCCGCAGCAAGGGAGGGCGGCAGGACTAACTATGGCTACACCTTC. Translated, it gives CAAAREGGRTNYGYTF.

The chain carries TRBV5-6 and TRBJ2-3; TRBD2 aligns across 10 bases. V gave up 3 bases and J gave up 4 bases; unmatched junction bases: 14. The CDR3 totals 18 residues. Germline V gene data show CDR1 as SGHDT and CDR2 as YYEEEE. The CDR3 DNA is TGTGCCAGCAGCTCATTAACCCCTACTAGCGGGGTAGCAGATACGCAGTATTTT. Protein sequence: CASSSLTPTSGVADTQYF.

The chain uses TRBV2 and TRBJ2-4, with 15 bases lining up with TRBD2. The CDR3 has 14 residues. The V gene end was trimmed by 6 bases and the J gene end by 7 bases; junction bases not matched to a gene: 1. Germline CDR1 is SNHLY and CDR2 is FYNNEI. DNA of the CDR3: TGTGCCAGCAGGGGACTAGCGGGGGGTAACATTCAGTACTTC. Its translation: CASRGLAGGNIQYF.

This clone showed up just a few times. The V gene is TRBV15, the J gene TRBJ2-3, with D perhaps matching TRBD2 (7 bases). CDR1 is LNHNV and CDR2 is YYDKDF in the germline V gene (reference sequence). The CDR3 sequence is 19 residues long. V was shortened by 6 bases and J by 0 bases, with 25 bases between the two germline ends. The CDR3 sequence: CATRGGGRLRLSSTDTQYF. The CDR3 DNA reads TGTGCCACCAGAGGGGGGGGGCGTCTCCGGCTTTCTAGCACAGATACGCAGTATTTT. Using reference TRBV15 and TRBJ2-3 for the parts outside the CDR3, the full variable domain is DAMVIQNPRYQVTQFGKPVTLSCSQTLNHNVMYWYQQKSSQAPKLLFHYYDKDFNNEADTPDNFQSRRPNTSFCFLDIRSPGLGDTAMYLCATRGGGRLRLSSTDTQYFGPGTRLTVL.

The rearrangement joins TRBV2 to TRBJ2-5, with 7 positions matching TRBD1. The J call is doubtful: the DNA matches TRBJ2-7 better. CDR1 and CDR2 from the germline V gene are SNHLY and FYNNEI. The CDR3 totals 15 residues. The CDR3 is CASSQGTASSYEQYF. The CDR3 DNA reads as TGTGCCAGCAGCCAAGGGACAGCCAGCTCCTACGAGCAGTACTTC.

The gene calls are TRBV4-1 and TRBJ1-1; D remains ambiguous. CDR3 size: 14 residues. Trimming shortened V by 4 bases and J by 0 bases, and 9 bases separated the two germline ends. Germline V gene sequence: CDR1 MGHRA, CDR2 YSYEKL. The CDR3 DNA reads TGCGCCAGCAGCCTGGGAGACTTGAACACTGAAGCTTTCTTT. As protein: CASSLGDLNTEAFF.

CDR3 region: CASRTMDYGYTF. The CDR3 bases are TGTGCCAGTAGAACTATGGACTATGGCTACACCTTC. The rearrangement joins TRBV19 to TRBJ1-2; D is unclear. CDR3 length: 12 residues. The V end lost 6 bases, the J end lost 3 bases, and 8 bases lay between the germline ends. CDR1 is LNHDA and CDR2 is SQIVND in the germline V gene (reference sequence).